This entry lists 28 T cell receptor beta chains sequenced from one sample in a study of blood T cell repertoires in COVID-19. Libraries were prepared by immunoSEQ multiplex PCR; TCRdb keeps only in-frame clonotypes and omits some of them. The data contain over 200,000 clones, about nine tenths of them singletons. The sample taken for sequencing was peripheral blood. The receptors were sampled from a man aged 55 to 69 who had recovered from COVID-19.

The chain combines TRBV6-5 with TRBJ2-7, with D possibly being TRBD2 (6 bases). Germline V gene data show CDR1 as MNHEY and CDR2 as SVGAGI. V was trimmed by 7 bases and J by 0 bases, leaving 10 bases between them. The CDR3 runs 13 residues. CDR3 protein: CASMGRYSYEQYF. CDR3 sequence (DNA): TGTGCCAGCATGGGGAGGTACTCCTACGAGCAGTACTTC.

This chain connects TRBV18 to TRBJ2-1, with 9 bases matching TRBD2. The V gene's germline CDR1 is KGHSH and CDR2 LQKENI. The V gene end was trimmed by 3 bases and the J gene end by 5 bases; junction bases not matched to a gene: 8. The CDR3 extends over 16 amino acids. CDR3 amino acids: CASSPKRGVTNNEQFF. The CDR3 DNA is TGTGCCAGCTCACCCAAGCGGGGGGTCACAAACAATGAGCAGTTCTTC. Complete variable domain (other parts from reference TRBV18 and TRBJ2-1): NAGVMQNPRHLVRRRGQEARLRCSPMKGHSHVYWYRQLPEEGLKFMVYLQKENIIDESGMPKERFSAEFPKEGPSILRIQQVVRGDSAAYFCASSPKRGVTNNEQFFGPGTRLTVL.

This chain connects TRBV12-3 or TRBV12-4 to TRBJ1-4; D ambiguous. This CDR3 region has 12 residues. Between the trimmed V and J ends, which lost 6 bases and 12 bases, there was a span of 14 bases. The CDR3 spells CASSSPAGELFF. CDR3 bases: TGTGCCAGCAGCTCCCCCGCGGGAGAACTGTTTTTT.

CDR3 protein: CASSFLGAGTEAFF. The CDR3 DNA sequence: TGCGCCAGCAGCTTTCTAGGGGCAGGCACTGAAGCTTTCTTT. This chain links TRBV5-1 with TRBJ1-1, with D maybe TRBD1 (5 bases). This CDR3 comprises 14 residues. Trimming pared 2 bases from V and 4 bases from J, leaving 12 bases between. Germline-derived CDR1 and CDR2 are SGHRS and YFSETQ. The variable domain in full, completed from reference TRBV5-1 and TRBJ1-1, reads KAGVTQTPRYLIKTRGQQVTLSCSPISGHRSVSWYQQTPGQGLQFLFEYFSETQRNKGNFPGRFSGRQFSNSRSEMNVSTLELGDSALYLCASSFLGAGTEAFFGQGTRLTVV.

About this clone: Sequence at one end of the junction differs from germline and may be a read error. The chain carries TRBV7-7 and TRBJ2-1, with 7 bases that match TRBD1. The CDR3 runs 14 residues. Germline V gives CDR1 SSHAT, CDR2 FNYEAQ (reference sequence). CDR3 amino acids: CASSRDRVNNEQFF. As DNA, the CDR3 is TGTGCTAGCAGCCGGGACAGAGTTAACAATGAGCAGTTCTTC.

This chain connects TRBV27 to TRBJ1-5; 10 positions agree with TRBD1. The CDR3 contains 16 residues. Per the germline V gene, CDR1 is MNHEY and CDR2 is SMNVEV (reference sequence). Germline trimming cut 6 bases from V and 6 bases from J; bases unmatched to any gene: 11. The CDR3 loop reads CASRRRLGQGGQPQHF. Here the CDR3 DNA reads TGTGCCAGCAGACGGAGGCTTGGACAGGGGGGTCAGCCCCAGCATTTT.

The chain carries TRBV4-3 and TRBJ1-5, with D unresolved. V was shortened by 0 bases and J by 7 bases, with 7 bases between the two germline ends. CDR3 length: 13 residues. The germline gives CDR1 LGHNA, CDR2 YSLEER. The chain's CDR3 is CASSQDSGQPQHF. In DNA form, the CDR3 reads TGCGCCAGCAGCCAAGATTCGGGGCAGCCCCAGCATTTT.

The gene calls are TRBV27 and TRBJ2-3; unclear D gene. The CDR3 has 14 amino acids. V was shortened by 7 bases and J by 1 base, with 12 bases between the two germline ends. Germline V gene data show CDR1 as MNHEY and CDR2 as SMNVEV (reference sequence). CDR3 nucleotide sequence: TGTGCCAGCACATATGGAGTCGGCACAGATACGCAGTATTTT. Protein sequence: CASTYGVGTDTQYF.

The chain links TRBV3-1 (or the pseudogene TRBV3-2) to TRBJ2-4; 8 bases match TRBD2. Trimming at V came to 0 bases and at J to 3 bases, leaving 22 bases not matched to a gene. This CDR3 has 22 residues. The germline V gene has CDR1 LGHDT and CDR2 YNNKEL (reference sequence). CDR3: CASSQDPRAGGTGLTRKNIQYF. The DNA of the CDR3 is TGTGCCAGCAGCCAAGATCCAAGGGCGGGAGGTACCGGCCTAACCCGCAAAAACATTCAGTACTTC.

CDR3: CASSLLGGQETQYF. The DNA of the CDR3 is TGTGCCAGCAGCTTATTGGGGGGGCAAGAGACCCAGTACTTC. The J gene is TRBJ2-5, the V gene TRBV7-2; 7 nucleotides align to TRBD2. The CDR3 has 14 amino acids. V lost 2 bases to trimming and J lost 2 bases; unmatched junction nucleotides: 2. Germline V gives CDR1 SGHTA, CDR2 FQGNSA.

The chain has TRBV24-1 and TRBJ2-4; 7 nucleotides align to TRBD2. Per germline, CDR1 KGHDR and CDR2 SFDVKD. The length of the CDR3 is 14 residues. This chain's CDR3 is CGRGGLSAKNIQYF. The CDR3 bases are TGTGGTCGCGGGGGATTGTCAGCCAAAAACATTCAGTACTTC.

The chain combines TRBV7-2 with TRBJ1-3; tentative D call: TRBD1 (6 bases). CDR3 size: 15 residues. V was pared by 10 bases and J by 0 bases, with 16 bases between. The germline V gene encodes CDR1 SGHTA and CDR2 FQGNSA. The CDR3, as DNA: TGTGCCACCAGTCGCGGGGGCCTCTCTGGAAACACCATATATTTT. It yields the protein CATSRGGLSGNTIYF.

The V call is TRBV19, the J call TRBJ2-5; 9 bases agree with TRBD2. The CDR3 has 18 residues. V lost 1 base and J lost 5; bases outside the gene matches: 14. Germline CDR1 and CDR2: LNHDA and SQIVND (reference sequence). The CDR3 loop reads CASSIGSWIAGGRETQYF. DNA for the CDR3: TGTGCCAGTAGTATAGGCTCCTGGATTGCGGGGGGGAGGGAGACCCAGTACTTC.

The chain combines TRBV5-1 with TRBJ1-1; TRBD1 matches 7 bases. Trimming at V came to 0 bases and at J to 0 bases, leaving 5 bases not matched to a gene. Germline CDR1 is SGHRS and CDR2 is YFSETQ. The CDR3 runs 16 residues. CDR3 sequence reads: CASSLDPGQLNTEAFF. CDR3 coding DNA: TGCGCCAGCAGCTTGGACCCGGGACAGTTGAACACTGAAGCTTTCTTT.

The chain carries TRBV9 and TRBJ2-7; TRBD2 might be the D (5 bases). This CDR3 is built from 13 residues. V was clipped by 0 bases and J by 7 bases, with 11 bases between them. The V gene's germline CDR1 is SGDLS and CDR2 YYNGEE. For the CDR3, the DNA is TGTGCCAGCAGCGTAGCGGGGTTCGGGGAGCAGTACTTC. Translating it yields CASSVAGFGEQYF.

The chain recombines TRBV5-5 with TRBJ2-3; possibly TRBD2 for D (6 bases). This CDR3 is 14 amino acids long. Per the germline V gene, CDR1 is SGHKS and CDR2 is YYEKEE (reference sequence). The germline V and J ends were trimmed by 2 bases and 3 bases, with 10 bases remaining between them. The CDR3 DNA reads TGTGCCAGCAGCTTATCAAGCGGGACAGATACGCAGTATTTT. This codes for CASSLSSGTDTQYF.

In this sample, this clone turned up a few times. A read error may account for a junction end that differs from germline. The rearrangement joins TRBV2 to TRBJ1-1; D is undetermined. The CDR3 contains 14 residues. CDR1 is SNHLY, CDR2 FYNNEI, per germline. The CDR3 region is CASSDLVVNTEAFF. DNA for the CDR3: TGTGCCAGCAGTGATTTAGTTGTGAATACTGAAGCTTTCTTT. The variable domain in full, completed from reference TRBV2 and TRBJ1-1, reads EPEVTQTPSHQVTQMGQEVILRCVPISNHLYFYWYRQILGQKVEFLVSFYNNEISEKSEIFDDQFSVERPDGSNFTLKIRSTKLEDSAMYFCASSDLVVNTEAFFGQGTRLTVV.

This chain connects TRBV5-5 to TRBJ1-4; 7 bases line up with TRBD1. CDR1 SGHKS and CDR2 YYEKEE come from the germline V gene (reference sequence). This CDR3 spans 15 amino acids. V was pared by 4 bases and J by 3 bases, with 6 bases of the junction left unmatched. The CDR3 is CASSLMGQSNEKLFF. The CDR3 bases are TGTGCCAGCAGCCTCATGGGACAGTCTAATGAAAAACTGTTTTTT.

The chain links TRBV18 to TRBJ2-7, with TRBD2 identical over 13 bases. CDR1 is KGHSH, CDR2 LQKENI, per germline. V shed 3 bases and J 6 bases; nucleotides not matched to a gene: 5. The CDR3 consists of 15 residues. The CDR3 nucleotides are TGTGCCAGCTCACCCGGGACTAGCGGGGTCTTCGAGCAGTACTTC. Translation gives CASSPGTSGVFEQYF.

This clone has only one observation. This sequence joins TRBV7-2 and TRBJ1-1; 7 bases line up with TRBD1. The germline gives CDR1 SGHTA, CDR2 FQGNSA. The CDR3 loop spans 17 amino acids. After removal of 6 bases from V and 1 base from J, the junction contained 14 bases not matched to a gene. As DNA, the CDR3 is TGTGCCAGCAGTCACCATGGGGACAGACACTCGAACACTGAAGCTTTCTTT. Protein sequence: CASSHHGDRHSNTEAFF.

The chain employs TRBV10-2 and TRBJ2-7; D may be TRBD1 (7 bases). CDR1 WSHSY and CDR2 SAAADI come from the germline V gene. Trimming removed 8 bases from V and 1 base from J, with 21 bases in between. The CDR3 loop spans 16 amino acids. This CDR3 is CASWQGGPTQSYEQYF. CDR3 nucleotide sequence: TGCGCCAGCTGGCAGGGGGGACCTACGCAATCCTACGAGCAGTACTTC.

The chain uses TRBV30 and TRBJ2-1; no clear D. CDR1 is GTSNPN and CDR2 is SVGIG in the germline V gene (reference sequence). The CDR3 contains 11 residues. V was cut by 1 base and J by 5 bases, with 3 bases left in between. For the CDR3, the DNA is TGTGCCTGGAGTGACAACAATGAGCAGTTCTTC. Its translation is CAWSDNNEQFF.

This chain uses TRBV27 with TRBJ1-2; D may be TRBD1 (6 bases). V lost 4 bases to trimming and J lost 8 bases, with 17 bases between them. Germline CDR1 MNHEY, CDR2 SMNVEV (reference sequence). CDR3 size: 14 residues. This CDR3 is CASSSRGGGNGYTF. The CDR3 DNA sequence: TGTGCCAGCAGTTCCCGGGGAGGGGGTAACGGCTACACCTTC.

This clone was recorded only once. This chain links TRBV5-5 with TRBJ2-7, with D tentatively TRBD2 (6 bases). CDR3 length: 16 amino acids. Germline CDR1 SGHKS, CDR2 YYEKEE (reference sequence). Deletions cut 2 bases from V and 0 bases from J, with 15 bases between. In DNA, the CDR3 is TGTGCCAGCAGCTTAAGGGAGGCATGGAGCTCCTACGAGCAGTACTTC. Protein: CASSLREAWSSYEQYF.

This chain uses TRBV14 with TRBJ2-7; D gene unclear. CDR1 SGHDN and CDR2 FVKESK come from the germline V gene. This CDR3 contains 14 residues. V gave up 0 bases and J gave up 3 bases, with 9 bases separating them. The CDR3, as DNA: TGTGCCAGCAGCCAAGAAGCCGGGTTCTACGAGCAGTACTTC. The encoded protein is CASSQEAGFYEQYF. The whole variable domain, filled in from reference TRBV14 and TRBJ2-7, reads EAGVTQFPSHSVIEKGQTVTLRCDPISGHDNLYWYRRVMGKEIKFLLHFVKESKQDESGMPNNRFLAERTGGTYSTLKVQPAELEDSGVYFCASSQEAGFYEQYFGPGTRLTVT.

CDR3 nucleotide sequence: TGTGCCAGCAGTGACGGGACTAGCGGGAGGCACAATGAGCAGTTCTTC. The encoded protein is CASSDGTSGRHNEQFF. This chain uses TRBV6-2 or TRBV6-3 with TRBJ2-1; 15 bases align to TRBD2. The CDR3 extends over 16 amino acids. The germline gives CDR1 MNHEY, CDR2 SVGEGT. With 5 bases clipped from V and 5 bases from J, the junction kept 4 bases outside the gene matches.

This clone was seen a single time. Mismatch with germline at one junction end may stem from a read error. The chain employs TRBV29-1 and TRBJ2-3, with a weak D call TRBD2 (6 bases). Germline CDR1 and CDR2: SQVTM and ANQGSEA. The CDR3 is 15 residues long. The CDR3: CSVPGPGESTNTQYF. The DNA for the CDR3 is TGCAGCGTGCCAGGACCGGGGGAAAGCACAAATACGCAGTATTTT.

The chain joins TRBV10-2 to TRBJ1-1; weak D call: TRBD1 (5 bases). The CDR3 runs 14 residues. V lost 3 bases and J lost 1, with 9 bases in between. Germline loops: CDR1 WSHSY, CDR2 SAAADI. The CDR3 sequence: CASSDRQTNTEAFF. The CDR3 DNA is TGCGCCAGCAGTGATAGACAGACGAACACTGAAGCTTTCTTT.